This passage covers 7 T cell receptor beta chains from one sample sequenced in a study of shared clonotypes between healthy human individuals. The protocol was immunoSEQ multiplex PCR, while the TCRdb copy is restricted to in-frame clones and leaves out a portion. The profile shows roughly 590,000 clones, over 95% of them singletons. Positive CCR7 selection of CD45RO-negative cells yielded the naive CD8 cells, and terminally differentiated effector memory CD45RA+ cells were excluded. The specimen was naive CD8+ T cells sorted from blood. The receptor source for this set is a woman aged 25 to 45 in good health.

This rearrangement joins TRBV4-2 to TRBJ1-1, with D unclear. CDR1 LGHNA and CDR2 YNFKEQ come from the germline V gene. The CDR3 is 12 amino acids. V was pared by 1 base and J by 7 bases, with 7 bases between. The CDR3 coding sequence is TGTGCCAGCAGCCAAGGAAGGGTTGAAGCTTTCTTT. It codes for CASSQGRVEAFF.

V and J are TRBV5-6 and TRBJ2-7; a possible D gene is TRBD2 (5 bases). This CDR3 has 14 residues. CDR1 is SGHDT, CDR2 YYEEEE, per germline. The V end lost 5 bases, the J end lost 1 base, and 13 bases lay between the germline ends. CDR3 sequence reads: CASRETGTSYEQYF. The DNA of the CDR3 is TGTGCCAGCAGGGAAACGGGAACGTCCTACGAGCAGTACTTC.

This rearrangement joins TRBV28 to TRBJ1-5, with a tentative D call TRBD1 (6 bases). Germline V lookup: CDR1 MDHEN, CDR2 SYDVKM. The V end was cut by 7 bases, the J end by 6 bases, with 19 bases between. CDR3 length: 15 residues. DNA for the CDR3: TGTGCCAGCACTCAAAAGGAGGGGGGATCTCAGCCCCAGCATTTT. Encoded protein: CASTQKEGGSQPQHF.

The chain carries TRBV7-9 and TRBJ2-7; D remains unclear. Germline V gene data show CDR1 as SEHNR and CDR2 as FQNEAQ (reference sequence). This CDR3 spans 11 amino acids. V lost 8 bases to trimming and J lost 4 bases, with 9 bases between them. The CDR3 sequence: CASASKYEQYF. In DNA form, the CDR3 reads TGTGCCAGCGCCTCGAAGTACGAGCAGTACTTC.

The V and J genes are TRBV27 and TRBJ1-2; 7 positions agree with TRBD1. The V gene's germline CDR1 is MNHEY and CDR2 SMNVEV (reference sequence). J was trimmed by 5 bases and V by 6 bases; bases with no gene match: 6. There are 13 residues in the CDR3. CDR3 sequence: CASSSGTAYGYTF. The CDR3 DNA is TGTGCCAGCAGCTCCGGGACAGCTTATGGCTACACCTTC.

The gene calls are TRBV19 and TRBJ2-1; 7 nucleotides line up with TRBD1. Germline loops: CDR1 LNHDA, CDR2 SQIVND (reference sequence). V dropped 7 bases and J dropped 3; count of bases not matched to a gene: 6. This CDR3 contains 14 residues. The CDR3 region has the DNA TGTGCCAGTAAGCACAGGGGCGACTACAATGAGCAGTTCTTC. Its translation is CASKHRGDYNEQFF.

The V and J genes are TRBV28 and TRBJ1-2, with 7 nucleotides matching TRBD1. This CDR3 has 16 residues. V shed 4 bases, J shed 4 bases, and the junction held 12 bases outside the gene matches. Germline V gene sequence: CDR1 MDHEN, CDR2 SYDVKM. The CDR3 reads CASSSPLAQGFYGYTF. For the CDR3, the DNA is TGTGCCAGCAGTTCCCCGCTTGCACAGGGGTTCTATGGCTACACCTTC.